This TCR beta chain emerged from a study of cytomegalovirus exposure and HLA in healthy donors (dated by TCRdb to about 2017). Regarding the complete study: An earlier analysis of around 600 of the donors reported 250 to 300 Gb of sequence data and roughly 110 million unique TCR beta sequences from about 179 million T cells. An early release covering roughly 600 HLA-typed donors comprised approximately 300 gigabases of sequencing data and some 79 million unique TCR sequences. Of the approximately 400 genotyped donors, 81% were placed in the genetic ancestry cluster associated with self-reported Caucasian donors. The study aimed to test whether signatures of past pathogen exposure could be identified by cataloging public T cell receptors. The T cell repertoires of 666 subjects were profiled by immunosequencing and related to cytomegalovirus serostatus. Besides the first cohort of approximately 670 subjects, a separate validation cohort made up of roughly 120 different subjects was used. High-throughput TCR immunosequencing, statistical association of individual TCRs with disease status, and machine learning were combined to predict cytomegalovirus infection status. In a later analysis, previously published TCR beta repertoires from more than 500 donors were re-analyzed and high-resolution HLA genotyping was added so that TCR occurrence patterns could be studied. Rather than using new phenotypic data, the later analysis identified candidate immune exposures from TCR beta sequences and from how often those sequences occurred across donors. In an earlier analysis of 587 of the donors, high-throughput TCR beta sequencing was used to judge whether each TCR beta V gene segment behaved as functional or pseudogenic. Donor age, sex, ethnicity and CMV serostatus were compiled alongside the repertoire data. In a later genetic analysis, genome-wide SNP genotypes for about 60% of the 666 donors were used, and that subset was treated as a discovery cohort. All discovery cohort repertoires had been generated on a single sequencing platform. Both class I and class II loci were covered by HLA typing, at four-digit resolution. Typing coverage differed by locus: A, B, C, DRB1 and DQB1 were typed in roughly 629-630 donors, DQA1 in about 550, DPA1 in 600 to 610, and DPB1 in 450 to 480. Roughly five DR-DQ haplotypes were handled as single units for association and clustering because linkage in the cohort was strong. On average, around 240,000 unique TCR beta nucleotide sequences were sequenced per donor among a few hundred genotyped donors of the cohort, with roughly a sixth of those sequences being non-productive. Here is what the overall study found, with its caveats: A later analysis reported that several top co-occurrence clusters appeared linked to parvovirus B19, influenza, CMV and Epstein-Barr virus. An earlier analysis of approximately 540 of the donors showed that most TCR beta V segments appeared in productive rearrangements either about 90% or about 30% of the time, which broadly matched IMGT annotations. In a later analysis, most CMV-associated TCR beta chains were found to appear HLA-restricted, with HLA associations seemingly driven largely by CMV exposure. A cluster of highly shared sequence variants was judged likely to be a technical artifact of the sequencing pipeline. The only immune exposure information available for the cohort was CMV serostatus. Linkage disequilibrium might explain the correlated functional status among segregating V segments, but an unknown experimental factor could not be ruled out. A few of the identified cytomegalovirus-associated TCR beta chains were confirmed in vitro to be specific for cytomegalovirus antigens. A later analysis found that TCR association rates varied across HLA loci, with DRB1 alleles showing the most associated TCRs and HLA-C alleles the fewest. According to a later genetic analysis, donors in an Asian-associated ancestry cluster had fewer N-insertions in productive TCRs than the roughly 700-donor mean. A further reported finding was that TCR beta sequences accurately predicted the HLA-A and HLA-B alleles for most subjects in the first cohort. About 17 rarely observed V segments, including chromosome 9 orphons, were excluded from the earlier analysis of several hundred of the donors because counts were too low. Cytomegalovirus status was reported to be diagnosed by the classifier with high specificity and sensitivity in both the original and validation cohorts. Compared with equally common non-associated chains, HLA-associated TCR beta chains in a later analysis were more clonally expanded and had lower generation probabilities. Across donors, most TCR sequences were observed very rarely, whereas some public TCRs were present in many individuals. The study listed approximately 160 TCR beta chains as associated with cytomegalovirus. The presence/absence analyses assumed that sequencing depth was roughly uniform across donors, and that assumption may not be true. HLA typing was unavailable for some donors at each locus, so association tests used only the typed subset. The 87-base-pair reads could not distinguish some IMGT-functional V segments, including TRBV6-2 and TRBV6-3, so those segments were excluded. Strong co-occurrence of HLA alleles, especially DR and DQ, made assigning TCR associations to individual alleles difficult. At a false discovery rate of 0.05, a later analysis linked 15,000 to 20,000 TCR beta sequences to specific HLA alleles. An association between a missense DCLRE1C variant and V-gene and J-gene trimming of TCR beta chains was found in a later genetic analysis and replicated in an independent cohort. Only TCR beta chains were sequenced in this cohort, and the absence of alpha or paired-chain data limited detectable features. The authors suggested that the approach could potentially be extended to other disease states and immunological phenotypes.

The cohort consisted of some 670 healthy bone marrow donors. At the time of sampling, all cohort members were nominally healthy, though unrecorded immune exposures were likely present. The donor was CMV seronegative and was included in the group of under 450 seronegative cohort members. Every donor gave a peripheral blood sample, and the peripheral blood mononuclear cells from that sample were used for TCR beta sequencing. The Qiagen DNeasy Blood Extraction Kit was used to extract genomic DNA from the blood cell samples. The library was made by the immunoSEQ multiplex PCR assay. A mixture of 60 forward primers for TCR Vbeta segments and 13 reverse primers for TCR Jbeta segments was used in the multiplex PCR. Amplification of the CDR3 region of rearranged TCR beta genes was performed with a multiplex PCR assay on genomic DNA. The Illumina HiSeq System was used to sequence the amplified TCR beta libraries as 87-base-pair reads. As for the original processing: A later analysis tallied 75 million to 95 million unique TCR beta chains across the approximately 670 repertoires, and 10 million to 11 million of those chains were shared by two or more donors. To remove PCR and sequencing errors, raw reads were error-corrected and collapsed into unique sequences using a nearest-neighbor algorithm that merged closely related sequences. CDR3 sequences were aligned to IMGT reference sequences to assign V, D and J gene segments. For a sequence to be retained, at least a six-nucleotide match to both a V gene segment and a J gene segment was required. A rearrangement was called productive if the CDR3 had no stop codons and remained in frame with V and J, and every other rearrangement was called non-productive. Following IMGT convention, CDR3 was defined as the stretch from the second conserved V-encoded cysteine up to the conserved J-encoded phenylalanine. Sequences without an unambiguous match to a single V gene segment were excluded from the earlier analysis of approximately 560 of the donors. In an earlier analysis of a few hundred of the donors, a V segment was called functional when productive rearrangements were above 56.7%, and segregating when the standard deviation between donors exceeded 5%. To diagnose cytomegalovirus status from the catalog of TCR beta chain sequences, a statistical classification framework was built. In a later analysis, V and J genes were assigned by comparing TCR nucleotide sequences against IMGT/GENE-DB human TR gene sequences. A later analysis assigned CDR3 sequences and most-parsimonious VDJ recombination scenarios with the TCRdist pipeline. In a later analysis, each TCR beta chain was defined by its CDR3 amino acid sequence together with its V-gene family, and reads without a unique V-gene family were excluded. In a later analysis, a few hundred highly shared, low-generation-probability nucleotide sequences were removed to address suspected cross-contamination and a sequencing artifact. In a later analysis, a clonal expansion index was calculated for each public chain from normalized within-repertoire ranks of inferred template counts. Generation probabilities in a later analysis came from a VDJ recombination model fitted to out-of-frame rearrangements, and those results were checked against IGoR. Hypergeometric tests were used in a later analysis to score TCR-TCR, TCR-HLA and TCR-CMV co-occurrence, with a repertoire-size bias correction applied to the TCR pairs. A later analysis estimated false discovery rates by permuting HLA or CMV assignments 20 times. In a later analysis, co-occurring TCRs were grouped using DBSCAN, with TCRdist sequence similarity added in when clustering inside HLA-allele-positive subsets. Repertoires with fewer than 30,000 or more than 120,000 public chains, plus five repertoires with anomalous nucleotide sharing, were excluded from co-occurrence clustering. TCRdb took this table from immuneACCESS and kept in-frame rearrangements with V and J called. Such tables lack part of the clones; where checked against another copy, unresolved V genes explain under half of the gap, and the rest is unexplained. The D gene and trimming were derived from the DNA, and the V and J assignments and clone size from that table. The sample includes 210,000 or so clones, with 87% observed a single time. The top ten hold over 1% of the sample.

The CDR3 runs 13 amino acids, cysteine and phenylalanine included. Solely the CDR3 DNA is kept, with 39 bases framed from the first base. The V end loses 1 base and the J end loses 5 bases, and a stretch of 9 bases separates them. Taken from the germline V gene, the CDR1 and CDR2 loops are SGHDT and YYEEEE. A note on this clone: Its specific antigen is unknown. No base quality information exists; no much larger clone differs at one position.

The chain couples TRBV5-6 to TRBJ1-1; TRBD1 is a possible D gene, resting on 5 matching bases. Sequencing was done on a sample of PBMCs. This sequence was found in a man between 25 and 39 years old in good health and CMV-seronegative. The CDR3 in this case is CASSLQGRTEAFF. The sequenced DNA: TGTGCCAGCAGCTTGCAGGGAAGGACTGAAGCTTTCTTT.